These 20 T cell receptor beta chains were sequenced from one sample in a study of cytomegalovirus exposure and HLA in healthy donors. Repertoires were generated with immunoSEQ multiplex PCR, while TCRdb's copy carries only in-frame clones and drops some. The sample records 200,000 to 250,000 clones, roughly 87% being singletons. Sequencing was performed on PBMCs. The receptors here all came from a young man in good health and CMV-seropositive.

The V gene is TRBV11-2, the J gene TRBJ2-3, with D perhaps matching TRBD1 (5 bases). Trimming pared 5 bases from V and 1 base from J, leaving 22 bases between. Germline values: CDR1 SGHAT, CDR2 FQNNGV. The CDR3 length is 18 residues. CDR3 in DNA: TGTGCCAGCAGCCGTATGCGACCTGGGGCCCAGGGCACAGATACGCAGTATTTT. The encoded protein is CASSRMRPGAQGTDTQYF.

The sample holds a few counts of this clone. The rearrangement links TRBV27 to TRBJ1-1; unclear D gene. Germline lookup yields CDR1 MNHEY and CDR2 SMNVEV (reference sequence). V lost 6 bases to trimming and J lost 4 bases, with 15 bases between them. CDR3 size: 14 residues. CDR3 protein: CASSQGLGATEAFF. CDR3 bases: TGTGCCAGCAGCCAAGGGCTGGGAGCCACTGAAGCTTTCTTT.

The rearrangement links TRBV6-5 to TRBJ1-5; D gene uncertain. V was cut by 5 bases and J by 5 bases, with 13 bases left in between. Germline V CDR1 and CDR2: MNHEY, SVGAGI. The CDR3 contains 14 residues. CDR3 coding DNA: TGTGCCAGCAGTAAAACCCGGGGTGATCAGCCCCAGCATTTT. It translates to CASSKTRGDQPQHF.

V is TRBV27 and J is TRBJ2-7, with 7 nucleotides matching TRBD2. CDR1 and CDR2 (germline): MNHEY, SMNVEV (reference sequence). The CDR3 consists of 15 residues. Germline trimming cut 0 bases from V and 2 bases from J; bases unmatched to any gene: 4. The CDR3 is CASSLSPSGPYEQYF. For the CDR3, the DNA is TGTGCCAGCAGTTTATCCCCTAGCGGACCCTACGAGCAGTACTTC.

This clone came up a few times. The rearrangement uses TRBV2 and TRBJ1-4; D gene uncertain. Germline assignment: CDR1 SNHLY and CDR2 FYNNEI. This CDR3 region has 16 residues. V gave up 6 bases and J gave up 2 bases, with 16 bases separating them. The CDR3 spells CASRPLPWATNEKLFF. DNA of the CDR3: TGTGCCAGCAGACCCCTCCCCTGGGCGACTAATGAAAAACTGTTTTTT.

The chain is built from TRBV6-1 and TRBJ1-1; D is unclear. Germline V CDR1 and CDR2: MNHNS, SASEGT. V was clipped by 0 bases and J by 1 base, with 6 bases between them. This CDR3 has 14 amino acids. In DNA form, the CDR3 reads TGTGCCAGCAGTGAAGCGCTGGCGAACACTGAAGCTTTCTTT. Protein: CASSEALANTEAFF.

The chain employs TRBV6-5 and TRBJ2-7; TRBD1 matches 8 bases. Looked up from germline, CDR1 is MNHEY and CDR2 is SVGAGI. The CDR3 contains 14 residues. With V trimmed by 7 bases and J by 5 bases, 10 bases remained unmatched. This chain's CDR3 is CASKTGTGYHEQYF. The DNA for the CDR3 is TGTGCCAGCAAGACCGGGACAGGTTACCACGAGCAGTACTTC.

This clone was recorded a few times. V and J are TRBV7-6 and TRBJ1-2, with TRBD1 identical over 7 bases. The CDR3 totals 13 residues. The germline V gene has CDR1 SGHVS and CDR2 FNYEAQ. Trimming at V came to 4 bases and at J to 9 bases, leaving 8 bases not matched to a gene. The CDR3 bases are TGTGCCAGCAGCTCCCGGACAGGAGGCAGCTACACCTTC. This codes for CASSSRTGGSYTF.

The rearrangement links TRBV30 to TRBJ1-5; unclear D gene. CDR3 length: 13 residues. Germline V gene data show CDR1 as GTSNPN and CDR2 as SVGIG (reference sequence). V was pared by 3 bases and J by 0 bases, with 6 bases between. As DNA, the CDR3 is TGTGCCTGGAGCCAAGATAGCAATCAGCCCCAGCATTTT. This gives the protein CAWSQDSNQPQHF. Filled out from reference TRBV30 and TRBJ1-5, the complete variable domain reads SQTIHQWPATLVQPVGSPLSLECTVEGTSNPNLYWYRQAAGRGLQLLFYSVGIGQISSEVPQNLSASRPQDRQFILSSKKLLLSDSGFYLCAWSQDSNQPQHFGDGTRLSIL.

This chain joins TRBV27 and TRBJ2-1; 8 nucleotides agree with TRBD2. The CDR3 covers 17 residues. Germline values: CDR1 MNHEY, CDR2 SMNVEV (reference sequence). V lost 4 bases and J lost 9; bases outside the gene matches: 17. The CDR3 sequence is CASSSTSAQWAPGEQFF. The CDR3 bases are TGTGCCAGCAGTTCGACTAGCGCGCAGTGGGCCCCGGGTGAGCAGTTCTTC.

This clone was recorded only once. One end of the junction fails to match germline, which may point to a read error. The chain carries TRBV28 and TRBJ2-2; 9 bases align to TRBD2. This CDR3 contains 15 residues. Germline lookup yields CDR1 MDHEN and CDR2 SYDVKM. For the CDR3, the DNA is TGTACCAGCAGCCCCCGCTTAGCGGGAGCCGGGGAGCTGTTTTTT. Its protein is CTSSPRLAGAGELFF.

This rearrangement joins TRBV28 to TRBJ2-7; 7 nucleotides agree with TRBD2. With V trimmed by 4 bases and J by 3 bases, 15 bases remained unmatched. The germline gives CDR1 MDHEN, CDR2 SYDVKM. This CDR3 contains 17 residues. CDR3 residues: CASSSTHAGLTFYEQYF. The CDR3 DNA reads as TGTGCCAGCAGTTCCACTCACGCGGGACTAACCTTCTACGAGCAGTACTTC.

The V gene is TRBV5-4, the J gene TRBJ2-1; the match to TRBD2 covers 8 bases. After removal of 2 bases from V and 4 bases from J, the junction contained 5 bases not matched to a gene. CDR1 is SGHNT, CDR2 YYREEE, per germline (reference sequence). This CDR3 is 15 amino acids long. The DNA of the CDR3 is TGTGCCAGCAGCTTTGAGCGGGAGAGGTACAATGAGCAGTTCTTC. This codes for CASSFERERYNEQFF.

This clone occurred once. The CDR3 DNA reads as TGCGCCAGCAGCCAGTGGGTAGTCGACAGGGGGATAAACGAGCAGTACTTC. Its protein product is CASSQWVVDRGINEQYF. The chain is built from TRBV23-1 and TRBJ2-7, with 9 bases fitting TRBD1. TRBV23-1 is an open reading frame whose function is uncertain. The CDR3 is 17 amino acids. The V gene end was trimmed by 6 bases and the J gene end by 5 bases; junction bases not matched to a gene: 17.

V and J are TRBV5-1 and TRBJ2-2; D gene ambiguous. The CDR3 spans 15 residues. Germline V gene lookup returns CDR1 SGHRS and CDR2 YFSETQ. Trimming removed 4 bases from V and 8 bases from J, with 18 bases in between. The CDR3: CASSPRTSTEGELFF. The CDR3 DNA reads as TGCGCCAGCAGCCCGCGAACCTCTACAGAGGGGGAGCTGTTTTTT.

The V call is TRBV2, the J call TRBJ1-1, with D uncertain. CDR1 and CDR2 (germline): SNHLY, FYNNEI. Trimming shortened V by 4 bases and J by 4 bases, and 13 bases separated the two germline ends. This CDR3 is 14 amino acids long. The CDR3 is CASSVAGRVTEAFF. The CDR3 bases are TGTGCCAGCAGTGTTGCGGGTAGGGTCACTGAAGCTTTCTTT. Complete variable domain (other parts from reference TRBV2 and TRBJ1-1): EPEVTQTPSHQVTQMGQEVILRCVPISNHLYFYWYRQILGQKVEFLVSFYNNEISEKSEIFDDQFSVERPDGSNFTLKIRSTKLEDSAMYFCASSVAGRVTEAFFGQGTRLTVV.

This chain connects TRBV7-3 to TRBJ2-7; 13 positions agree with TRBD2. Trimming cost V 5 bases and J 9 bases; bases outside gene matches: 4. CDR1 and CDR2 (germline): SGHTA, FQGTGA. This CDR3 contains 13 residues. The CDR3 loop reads CASSPGTSGTQYF. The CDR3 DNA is TGTGCCAGCAGCCCAGGGACTAGCGGGACGCAGTACTTC.

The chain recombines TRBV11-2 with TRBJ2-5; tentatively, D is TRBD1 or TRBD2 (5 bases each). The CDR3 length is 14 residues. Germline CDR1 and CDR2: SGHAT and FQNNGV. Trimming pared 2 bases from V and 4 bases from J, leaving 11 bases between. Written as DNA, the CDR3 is TGTGCCAGCAGCTTACTCGGGGCGAGAGAGACCCAGTACTTC. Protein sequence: CASSLLGARETQYF.

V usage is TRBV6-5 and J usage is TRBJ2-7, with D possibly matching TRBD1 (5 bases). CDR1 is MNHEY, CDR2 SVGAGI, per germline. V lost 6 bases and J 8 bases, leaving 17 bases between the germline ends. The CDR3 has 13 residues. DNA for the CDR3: TGTGCCAGCAGCCGAAGGCGCGACAGCAAGCAGTACTTC. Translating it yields CASSRRRDSKQYF.

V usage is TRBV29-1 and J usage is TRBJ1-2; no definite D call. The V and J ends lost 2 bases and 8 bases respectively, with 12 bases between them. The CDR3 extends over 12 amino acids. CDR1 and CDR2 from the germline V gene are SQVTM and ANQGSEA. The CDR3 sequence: CSVELGSRGYTF. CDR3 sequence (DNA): TGCAGCGTTGAACTGGGGTCAAGAGGCTACACCTTC. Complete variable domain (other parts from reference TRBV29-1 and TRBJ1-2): SAVISQKPSRDICQRGTSLTIQCQVDSQVTMMFWYRQQPGQSLTLIATANQGSEATYESGFVIDKFPISRPNLTFSTLTVSNMSPEDSSIYLCSVELGSRGYTFGSGTRLTVV.